These 16 T cell receptor beta chains originate from one sample sequenced in a study of MAIT cells during Salmonella Paratyphi A infection. The antigens these receptors bind are not known. MiXCR, run by TCRdb on the 5' RACE reads, gives a single entry per CDR3 protein. Seen here are 550 to 650 distinct CDR3 sequences, around a third observed once, and the top ten hold around 24%. Time point: mid-infection, around enteric fever diagnosis. MAIT cells were sorted by flow cytometry as Valpha7.2+ CD161+ T cells. Notes on the study in general: Oligoclonal MAIT cells preferred TRBV20 and TRBV6, with usage seemingly unaffected by infection.

Sequencing used MAIT cells from PBMCs, obtained at the middle sampling point of the challenge study. The source of these receptors is a person aged 18 to 75 who was deliberately infected with Salmonella Paratyphi A in a paratyphoid fever challenge study.

This clonotype is judged medium-sized. This chain joins TRBV20-1 and TRBJ2-1; D perhaps matches TRBD2 (6 bases). CDR1 and CDR2 (germline): DFQATT, SNEGSKA (reference sequence). The CDR3 loop spans 13 amino acids. V lost 3 bases and J 4 bases, leaving 10 bases between the germline ends. Here the CDR3 reads CSASALAYNEQFF. Written as DNA, the CDR3 is TGCAGTGCTAGCGCCCTAGCGTACAATGAGCAGTTCTTC.

By sample share, this clonotype is large. This chain joins TRBV6-4 and TRBJ2-1, with TRBD2 matching 12 bases. This CDR3 is built from 15 residues. J lost 6 bases, V lost 0 bases, and 0 bases had no gene match. Germline V CDR1 and CDR2: MRHNA, SNTAGT. The CDR3 DNA reads as TGTGCCAGCAGTGACTCGACTAGCGGGAGCAATGAGCAGTTCTTC. The encoded protein is CASSDSTSGSNEQFF.

This clonotype was seen only a few times. This sequence joins TRBV4-1 and TRBJ2-3; D remains ambiguous. The CDR3 spans 14 residues. Germline assignment: CDR1 MGHRA and CDR2 YSYEKL. The V and J ends lost 1 base and 5 bases respectively, with 10 bases between them. CDR3 sequence reads: CASSQALGGDTQYF. The CDR3 DNA follows: TGCGCCAGCAGCCAAGCTTTAGGCGGAGATACGCAGTATTTT.

The chain carries TRBV20-1 and TRBJ1-2; no reliable D call. The V gene's germline CDR1 is DFQATT and CDR2 SNEGSKA (reference sequence). The CDR3 consists of 8 residues. The CDR3 here is CRVLLGTF. CDR3 DNA sequence: TGCAGAGTACTCTTGGGGACCTTC.

By share, this clonotype counts as large. V and J are TRBV24-1 and TRBJ2-2, with 7 positions matching TRBD1. This CDR3 has 14 amino acids. Germline CDR1 is KGHDR and CDR2 is SFDVKD. V lost 5 bases, J lost 5 bases, and 4 bases stayed unmatched. CDR3 amino acids: CATSVGTDTGELFF. The CDR3 nucleotides read TGTGCCACCAGTGTGGGGACAGATACCGGGGAGCTGTTTTTT.

This sequence joins TRBV30 and TRBJ2-1; weak D call: TRBD2 (6 bases). CDR1 and CDR2 from the germline V gene are GTSNPN and SVGIG (reference sequence). This CDR3 has 14 residues. V lost 3 bases and J 6 bases, leaving 15 bases between the germline ends. CDR3 bases: TGTGCCTGGAGCGGAGGGCTGGGGATCAATGAGCAGTTCTTC. This codes for CAWSGGLGINEQFF.

This clonotype is deemed large (0.1 to 1%). The CDR3 reads CSARDQEGGDTDTQYF. CDR3 nucleotides: TGCAGTGCTAGAGATCAAGAGGGAGGCGACACAGATACGCAGTATTTT. J is TRBJ2-3 and V is TRBV20-1; D is perhaps TRBD2 (6 bases). V gave up 0 bases and J gave up 2 bases, with 15 bases separating them. This CDR3 is built from 16 residues. Germline CDR1 is DFQATT and CDR2 is SNEGSKA (reference sequence).

By frequency in the sample, this clonotype is large (0.1 to 1%). The V gene is TRBV6-4, the J gene TRBJ2-3; 13 bases map to TRBD2. J gave up 4 bases and V 4 bases, and 2 bases lay outside the gene matches. From germline, CDR1 is MRHNA and CDR2 SNTAGT. The CDR3 consists of 15 residues. CDR3 residues: CASSGTSGSPDTQYF. The CDR3 nucleotides are TGTGCCAGCAGTGGGACTAGCGGGAGCCCAGATACGCAGTATTTT.

This chain links TRBV12-3 or TRBV12-4 with TRBJ1-2; 7 bases match TRBD1. The CDR3 contains 12 residues. V dropped 5 bases and J dropped 5; count of bases not matched to a gene: 2. The CDR3 loop reads CASSPGQYGYTF. The CDR3 DNA reads TGTGCCAGCAGTCCGGGACAGTATGGCTACACCTTC.

By frequency in the sample, this clonotype is large. The rearrangement joins TRBV20-1 to TRBJ2-7; D is undetermined. Germline V lookup: CDR1 DFQATT, CDR2 SNEGSKA (reference sequence). V shed 1 base and J shed 3 bases, with 16 bases lying between them. This CDR3 comprises 15 residues. CDR3 in DNA: TGCAGTGCTAGAGCCCCCATGGAAGGGATCTACGAGCAGTACTTC. It codes for CSARAPMEGIYEQYF.

This clonotype showed up just a few times. The chain combines TRBV6-2 or TRBV6-3 with TRBJ1-5, with a weak D call TRBD1 (5 bases). Germline V gene sequence: CDR1 MNHEY, CDR2 SVGEGT. The CDR3 covers 14 residues. Trimming cost V 3 bases and J 5 bases, with 11 bases left between them. CDR3 sequence (DNA): TGTGCCAGCAGTTATTCGGGGGAACATCAGCCCCAGCATTTT. It specifies CASSYSGEHQPQHF.

Comments on this clonotype: The junction does not match germline at one end; this may be a read error. The chain uses TRBV5-6 and TRBJ2-1, with D possibly matching TRBD1 (7 bases). CDR3 size: 13 residues. Per the germline V gene, CDR1 is SGHDT and CDR2 is YYEEEE. For the CDR3, the DNA is TGTGTCAGCAGCTTGGAGGGGGCCGATGAGCAGTTCTTC. This encodes CVSSLEGADEQFF.

This clonotype is categorized as hyperexpanded. The chain is built from TRBV12-2 and TRBJ2-7. TRBV12-2 has pseudogene status. This CDR3 is 11 amino acids long. CDR3 loop: CASRFLEEQYF. The CDR3 DNA reads TGTGCAAGTCGCTTCCTGGAAGAGCAGTACTTC.

In its sample, this clonotype ranks as medium-sized. J is TRBJ2-3 and V is TRBV6-2 or TRBV6-3; 9 bases map to TRBD1. CDR1 and CDR2 from the germline V gene are MNHEY and SVGEGT. V dropped 4 bases and J dropped 4; count of bases not matched to a gene: 9. The CDR3 spans 16 residues. The CDR3 sequence is CASSLSGQGPPDTQYF. The CDR3 bases are TGTGCCAGCAGTTTAAGTGGACAGGGGCCACCAGATACGCAGTATTTT.

Concerning this clonotype: A much larger clone sits a single nucleotide away, making a read error possible. This chain links TRBV2 with TRBJ2-1, with 12 bases lining up with TRBD2. The CDR3 has 15 residues. Germline V gives CDR1 SNHLY, CDR2 FYNNEI. DNA of the CDR3: TGTGCCAGCAGTGATGGACTAGCGGGAATCAATGAGGAGTTCTTC. Translating it yields CASSDGLAGINEEFF.

By its share, this clonotype is medium-sized. The V call is TRBV20-1, the J call TRBJ2-1; D may be TRBD2 (5 bases). The CDR3 runs 13 residues. Germline lookup yields CDR1 DFQATT and CDR2 SNEGSKA (reference sequence). V was cut by 1 base and J by 5 bases, with 9 bases left in between. For the CDR3, the DNA is TGCAGTGCTAGAGGGGAGCGAGACAATGAGCAGTTCTTC. Translated: CSARGERDNEQFF.